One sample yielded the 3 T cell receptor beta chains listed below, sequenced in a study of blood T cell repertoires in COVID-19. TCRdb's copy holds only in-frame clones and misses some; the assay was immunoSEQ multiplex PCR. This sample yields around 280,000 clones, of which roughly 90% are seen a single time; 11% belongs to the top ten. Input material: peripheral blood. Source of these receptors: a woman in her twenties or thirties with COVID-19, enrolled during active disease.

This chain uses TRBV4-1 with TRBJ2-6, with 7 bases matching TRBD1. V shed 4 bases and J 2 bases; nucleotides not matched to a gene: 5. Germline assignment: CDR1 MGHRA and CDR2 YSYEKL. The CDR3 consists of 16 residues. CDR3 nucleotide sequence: TGCGCCAGCAGCCTAGACAGGGCGACTGGGGCCAACGTCCTGACTTTC. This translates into CASSLDRATGANVLTF.

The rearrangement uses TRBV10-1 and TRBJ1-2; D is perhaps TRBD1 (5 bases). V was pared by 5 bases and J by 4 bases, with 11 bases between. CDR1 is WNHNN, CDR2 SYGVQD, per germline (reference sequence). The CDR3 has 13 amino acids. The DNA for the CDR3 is TGCGCCAGCAGTTCAGGGTTAGCCTATGGCTACACCTTC. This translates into CASSSGLAYGYTF.

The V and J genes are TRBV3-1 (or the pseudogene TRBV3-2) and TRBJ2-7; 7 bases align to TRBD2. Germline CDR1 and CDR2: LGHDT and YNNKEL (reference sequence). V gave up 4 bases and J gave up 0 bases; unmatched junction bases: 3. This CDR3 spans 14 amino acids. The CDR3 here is CASSPSGTSYEQYF. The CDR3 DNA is TGTGCCAGCAGCCCCAGCGGGACCTCCTACGAGCAGTACTTC.